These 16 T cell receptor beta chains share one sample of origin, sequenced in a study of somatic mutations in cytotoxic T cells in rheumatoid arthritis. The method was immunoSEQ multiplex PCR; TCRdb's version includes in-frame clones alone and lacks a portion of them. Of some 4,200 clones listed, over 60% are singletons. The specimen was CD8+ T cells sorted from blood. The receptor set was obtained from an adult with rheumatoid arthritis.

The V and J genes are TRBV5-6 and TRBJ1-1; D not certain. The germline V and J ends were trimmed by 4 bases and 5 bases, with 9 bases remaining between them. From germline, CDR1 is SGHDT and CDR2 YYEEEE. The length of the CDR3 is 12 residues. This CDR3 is CASSPGSTEAFF. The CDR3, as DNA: TGTGCCAGCAGCCCTGGGTCAACTGAAGCTTTCTTT.

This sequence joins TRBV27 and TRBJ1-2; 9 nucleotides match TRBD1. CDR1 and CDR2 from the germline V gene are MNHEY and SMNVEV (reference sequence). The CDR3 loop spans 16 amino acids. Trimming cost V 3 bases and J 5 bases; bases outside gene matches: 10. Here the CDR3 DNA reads TGTGCCAGCAGTTTTACAGGGACAGGGTTTCATTATGGCTACACCTTC. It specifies CASSFTGTGFHYGYTF.

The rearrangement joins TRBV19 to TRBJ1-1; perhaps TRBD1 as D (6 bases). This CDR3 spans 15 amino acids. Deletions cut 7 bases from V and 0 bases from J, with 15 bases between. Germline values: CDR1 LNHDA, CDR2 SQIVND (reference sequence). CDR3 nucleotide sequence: TGTGCCAGTACCTCGGACAGTCTTATGAACACTGAAGCTTTCTTT. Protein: CASTSDSLMNTEAFF. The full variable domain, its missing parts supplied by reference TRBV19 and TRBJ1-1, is DGGITQSPKYLFRKEGQNVTLSCEQNLNHDAMYWYRQDPGQGLRLIYYSQIVNDFQKGDIAEGYSVSREKKESFPLTVTSAQKNPTAFYLCASTSDSLMNTEAFFGQGTRLTVV.

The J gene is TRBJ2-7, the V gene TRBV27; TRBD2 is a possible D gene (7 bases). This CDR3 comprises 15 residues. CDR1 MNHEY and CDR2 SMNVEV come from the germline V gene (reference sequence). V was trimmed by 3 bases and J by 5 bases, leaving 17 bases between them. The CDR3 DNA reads TGTGCCAGCAGTTTGAGGGGGGGGGCGCCCCACGAGCAGTACTTC. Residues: CASSLRGGAPHEQYF.

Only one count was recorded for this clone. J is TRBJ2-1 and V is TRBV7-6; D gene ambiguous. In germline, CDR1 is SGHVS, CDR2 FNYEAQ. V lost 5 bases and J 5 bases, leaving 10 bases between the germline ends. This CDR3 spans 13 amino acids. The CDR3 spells CASSPEQDNEQFF. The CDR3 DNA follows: TGTGCCAGCAGCCCTGAGCAGGACAATGAGCAGTTCTTC.

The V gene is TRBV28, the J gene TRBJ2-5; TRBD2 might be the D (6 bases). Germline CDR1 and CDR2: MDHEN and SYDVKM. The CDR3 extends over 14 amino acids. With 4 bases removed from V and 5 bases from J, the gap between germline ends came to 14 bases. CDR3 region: CASSSRDFGETQYF. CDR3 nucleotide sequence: TGTGCCAGCAGTTCCCGGGACTTTGGGGAGACCCAGTACTTC.

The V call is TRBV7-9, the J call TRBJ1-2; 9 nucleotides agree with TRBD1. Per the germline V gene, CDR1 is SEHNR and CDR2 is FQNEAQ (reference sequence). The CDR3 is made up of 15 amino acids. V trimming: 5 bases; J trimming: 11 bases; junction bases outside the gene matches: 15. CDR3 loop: CASSPISGTGSGYTF. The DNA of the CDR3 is TGTGCCAGCAGCCCGATTTCCGGGACAGGGAGCGGATACACCTTC.

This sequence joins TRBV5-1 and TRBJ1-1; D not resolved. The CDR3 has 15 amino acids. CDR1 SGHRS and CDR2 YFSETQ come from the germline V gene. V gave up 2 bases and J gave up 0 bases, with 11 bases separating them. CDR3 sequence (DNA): TGCGCCAGCAGCTTACGGGTAAGAATGAACACTGAAGCTTTCTTT. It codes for CASSLRVRMNTEAFF.

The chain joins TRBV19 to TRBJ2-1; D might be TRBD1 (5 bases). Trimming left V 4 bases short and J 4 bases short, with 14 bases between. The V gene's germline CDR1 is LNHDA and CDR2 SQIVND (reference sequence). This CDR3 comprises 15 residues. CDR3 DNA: TGTGCCAGTAGTAGTATCAGGGCCGATTACAATGAGCAGTTCTTC. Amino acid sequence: CASSSIRADYNEQFF.

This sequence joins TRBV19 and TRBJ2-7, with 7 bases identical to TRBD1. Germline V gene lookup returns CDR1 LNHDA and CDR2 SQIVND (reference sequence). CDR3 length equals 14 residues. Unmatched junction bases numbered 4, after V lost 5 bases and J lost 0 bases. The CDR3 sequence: CASSARQGSYEQYF. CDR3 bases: TGTGCCAGTAGTGCCCGACAGGGCTCCTACGAGCAGTACTTC.

CDR3 loop: CAISGQRGAGNTIYF. In DNA, the CDR3 is TGTGCCATCAGTGGGCAGCGTGGGGCTGGAAACACCATATATTTT. The rearrangement links TRBV10-3 to TRBJ1-3; no clear D gene. Germline V gene data show CDR1 as ENHRY and CDR2 as SYGVKD. The CDR3 contains 15 residues. Trimming shortened V by 4 bases and J by 2 bases, and 12 bases separated the two germline ends.

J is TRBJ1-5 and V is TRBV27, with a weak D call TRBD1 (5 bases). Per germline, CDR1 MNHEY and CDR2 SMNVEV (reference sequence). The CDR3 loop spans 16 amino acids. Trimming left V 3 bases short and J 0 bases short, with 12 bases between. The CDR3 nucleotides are TGTGCCAGCAGTTTTAGAGGGGATTATAGCAATCAGCCCCAGCATTTT. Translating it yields CASSFRGDYSNQPQHF.

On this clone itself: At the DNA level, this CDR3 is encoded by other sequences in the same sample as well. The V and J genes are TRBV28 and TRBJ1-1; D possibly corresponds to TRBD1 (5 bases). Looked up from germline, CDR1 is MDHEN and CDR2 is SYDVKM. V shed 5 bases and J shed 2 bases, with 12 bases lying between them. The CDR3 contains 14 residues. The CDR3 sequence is CASSPPGINTEAFF. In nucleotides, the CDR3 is TGTGCCAGCAGTCCTCCAGGGATAAACACTGAAGCTTTCTTT.

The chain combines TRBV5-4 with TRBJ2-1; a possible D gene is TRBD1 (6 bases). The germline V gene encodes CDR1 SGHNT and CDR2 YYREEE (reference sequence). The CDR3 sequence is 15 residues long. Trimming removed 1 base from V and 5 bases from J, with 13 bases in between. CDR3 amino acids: CASSLIVGANNEQFF. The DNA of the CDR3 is TGTGCCAGCAGCTTGATCGTGGGGGCCAACAATGAGCAGTTCTTC. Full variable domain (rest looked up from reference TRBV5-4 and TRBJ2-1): ETGVTQSPTHLIKTRGQQVTLRCSSQSGHNTVSWYQQALGQGPQFIFQYYREEENGRGNFPPRFSGLQFPNYSSELNVNALELDDSALYLCASSLIVGANNEQFFGPGTRLTVL.

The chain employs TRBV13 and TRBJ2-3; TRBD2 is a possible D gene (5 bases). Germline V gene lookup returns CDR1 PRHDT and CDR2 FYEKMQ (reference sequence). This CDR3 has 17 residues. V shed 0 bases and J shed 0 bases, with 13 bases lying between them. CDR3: CASSLGWASHSTDTQYF. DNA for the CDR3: TGTGCCAGCAGCTTAGGTTGGGCTAGCCATAGCACAGATACGCAGTATTTT.

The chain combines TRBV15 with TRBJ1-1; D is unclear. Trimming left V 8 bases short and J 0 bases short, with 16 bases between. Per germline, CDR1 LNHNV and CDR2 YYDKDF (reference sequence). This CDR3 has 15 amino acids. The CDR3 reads CATARPAQMNTEAFF. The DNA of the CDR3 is TGTGCCACCGCCAGGCCAGCGCAGATGAACACTGAAGCTTTCTTT.